This T cell receptor (beta chain) emerged from a study of T and B cells in COVID-19 patients. At the level of the study: Peripheral blood came from COVID-19 patients with active infection or after recovery. Most recovered patients had mild to moderate COVID-19 treated as outpatients. The study's findings and limits: Patients with COVID-19 reportedly showed strongly skewed T cell receptor beta variable and joining gene usage. At recovery TRB diversity and richness exceeded healthy donors, after highly clonal active COVID-19 repertoires.

Each TRB amplification used about 250-550 ng of genomic DNA from blood. Between the trimmed V and J ends, which lost 1 base and 3 bases, there was a span of 13 bases. The CDR3 runs to 16 residues. Germline V gene sequence: CDR1 LNHDA, CDR2 SQIVND (reference sequence). This clonotype was detected once. Antigen: not known. BIOMED2 TRB-A/B primer pools were used in multiplex TRB PCR. A single record per CDR3 protein comes from TCRdb applying MiXCR to the multiplex PCR reads. This repertoire shows 18,000 or so distinct CDR3 sequences, over 30% found once; its top ten account for approximately 15%. The chain employs TRBV19 and TRBJ1-5; D is perhaps TRBD1 (5 bases). The TCR sequence derives from a human donor with active COVID-19. The specimen was blood. Here the CDR3 DNA reads TGTGCCAGTAGTATAGTCGGGGCCCCGACCAATCAGCCCCAGCATTTT. This encodes CASSIVGAPTNQPQHF.